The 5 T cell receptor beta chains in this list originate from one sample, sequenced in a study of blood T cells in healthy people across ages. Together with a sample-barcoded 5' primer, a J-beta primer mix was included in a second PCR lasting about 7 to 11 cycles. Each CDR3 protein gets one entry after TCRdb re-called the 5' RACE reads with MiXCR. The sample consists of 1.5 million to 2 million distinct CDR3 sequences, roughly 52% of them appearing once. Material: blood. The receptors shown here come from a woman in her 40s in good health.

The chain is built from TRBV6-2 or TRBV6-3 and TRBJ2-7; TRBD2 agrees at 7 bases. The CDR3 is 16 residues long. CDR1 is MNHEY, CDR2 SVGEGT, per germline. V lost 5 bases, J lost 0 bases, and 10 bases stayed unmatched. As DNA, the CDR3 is TGTGCCAGCAGTCCCATGCGGGGGTCTTCCTCCTACGAGCAGTACTTC. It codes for CASSPMRGSSSYEQYF.

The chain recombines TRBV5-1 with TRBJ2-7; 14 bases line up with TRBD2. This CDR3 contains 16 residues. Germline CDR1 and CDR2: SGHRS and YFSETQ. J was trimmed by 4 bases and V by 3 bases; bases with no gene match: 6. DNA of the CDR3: TGCGCCAGCAGCTCGGCGGGACTAGCGGGAGAGTACGAGCAGTACTTC. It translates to CASSSAGLAGEYEQYF.

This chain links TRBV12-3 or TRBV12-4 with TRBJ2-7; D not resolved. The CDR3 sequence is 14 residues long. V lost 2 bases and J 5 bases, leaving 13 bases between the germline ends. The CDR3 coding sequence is TGTGCCAGCAGTTTATTCCGCGGTTCGGACGAGCAGTACTTC. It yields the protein CASSLFRGSDEQYF.

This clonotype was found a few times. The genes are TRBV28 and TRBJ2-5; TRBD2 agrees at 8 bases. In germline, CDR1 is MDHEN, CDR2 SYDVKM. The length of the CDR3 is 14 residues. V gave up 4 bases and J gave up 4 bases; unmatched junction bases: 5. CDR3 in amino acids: CASSSGGDRETQYF. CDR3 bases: TGTGCCAGCAGTTCGGGGGGGGATCGAGAGACCCAGTACTTC.

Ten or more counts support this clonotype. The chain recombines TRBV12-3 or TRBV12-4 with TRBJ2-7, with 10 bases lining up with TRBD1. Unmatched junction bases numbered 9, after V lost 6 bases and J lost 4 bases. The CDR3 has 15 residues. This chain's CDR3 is CASSLTGTGVYEQYF. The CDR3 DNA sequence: TGTGCCAGCAGCCTTACTGGGACAGGGGTTTACGAGCAGTACTTC.